Listed here are 9 T cell receptor beta chains from one sample, sequenced in a study of cytomegalovirus exposure and HLA in healthy donors. Primers: 60 Vbeta forward and 13 Jbeta reverse. Generated by immunoSEQ multiplex PCR, the TCRdb table keeps only in-frame clones and is missing some. The table lists 160,000 or so clones, roughly 80% of them singletons. The sequenced material came from PBMCs. Source of these receptors: a man younger than 40 in good health and CMV-seropositive.

The chain links TRBV13 to TRBJ2-5; D uncertain. Germline V gives CDR1 PRHDT, CDR2 FYEKMQ (reference sequence). The CDR3 consists of 13 residues. The V end was cut by 1 base, the J end by 2 bases, with 5 bases between. CDR3 nucleotide sequence: TGTGCCAGCAGCTTAGTTACTCAAGAGACCCAGTACTTC. It translates to CASSLVTQETQYF.

The V and J genes are TRBV5-6 and TRBJ2-1; 9 positions agree with TRBD1. Germline V gives CDR1 SGHDT, CDR2 YYEEEE. With V trimmed by 4 bases and J by 5 bases, 4 bases remained unmatched. The CDR3 contains 14 residues. CDR3 sequence reads: CASSRTGVNNEQFF. Here the CDR3 DNA reads TGTGCCAGCAGCAGGACAGGGGTAAACAATGAGCAGTTCTTC.

The chain is built from TRBV9 and TRBJ2-3; D possibly corresponds to TRBD2 (6 bases). Deletions cut 2 bases from V and 1 base from J, with 14 bases between. Per germline, CDR1 SGDLS and CDR2 YYNGEE. CDR3 length: 16 residues. The CDR3 protein is CASSVWGGTGTDTQYF. In DNA, the CDR3 is TGTGCCAGCAGCGTGTGGGGTGGGACTGGCACAGATACGCAGTATTTT.

This clone was seen only a few times. The J gene is TRBJ1-1, the V gene TRBV2, with D possibly TRBD1 on 6 matching bases. The V gene lost 2 bases and the J gene lost 1 base, with 8 bases spanning the gap. Per the germline V gene, CDR1 is SNHLY and CDR2 is FYNNEI. The CDR3 covers 14 residues. The CDR3 region has the DNA TGTGCCAGCAGTGAACGAGGGGGGAACACTGAAGCTTTCTTT. It encodes CASSERGGNTEAFF.

The chain carries TRBV7-3 and TRBJ2-7; 10 bases fit TRBD2. Germline V gene lookup returns CDR1 SGHTA and CDR2 FQGTGA. The CDR3 is 14 amino acids. J gave up 6 bases and V 2 bases, and 4 bases lay outside the gene matches. The CDR3 DNA is TGTGCCAGCAGCTTACTAGCGGGGGTCCTCGAGCAGTACTTC. It codes for CASSLLAGVLEQYF.

On this clone itself: This sample also contains other DNA sequences that code for the same CDR3. This chain uses TRBV30 with TRBJ1-6; D uncertain. The length of the CDR3 is 11 residues. V was clipped by 7 bases and J by 5 bases, with 6 bases between them. Germline loops: CDR1 GTSNPN, CDR2 SVGIG (reference sequence). DNA for the CDR3: TGTGCCTTTCACAATAATTCACCCCTCCACTTT. Translating it yields CAFHNNSPLHF.

The chain employs TRBV9 and TRBJ1-5; 12 bases fit TRBD1. Germline trimming cut 3 bases from V and 2 bases from J; bases unmatched to any gene: 15. The CDR3 totals 20 residues. Looked up from germline, CDR1 is SGDLS and CDR2 is YYNGEE. The chain's CDR3 is CASSGRHGGTGGEGNQPQHF. CDR3 DNA: TGTGCCAGCAGCGGTCGACATGGGGGGACAGGGGGCGAGGGCAATCAGCCCCAGCATTTT.

This chain joins TRBV5-1 and TRBJ2-1; a possible D gene is TRBD2 (5 bases). CDR3 length: 16 residues. V shed 4 bases and J shed 5 bases, with 19 bases lying between them. Germline V gene lookup returns CDR1 SGHRS and CDR2 YFSETQ. The CDR3, as DNA: TGCGCCAGCAGCGAAACCTCGAGCGGAGGCAACAATGAGCAGTTCTTC. This gives the protein CASSETSSGGNNEQFF.

The gene calls are TRBV27 and TRBJ2-5; 9 nucleotides align to TRBD2. V lost 2 bases, J lost 5 bases, and 3 bases stayed unmatched. The CDR3 has 14 residues. Germline lookup yields CDR1 MNHEY and CDR2 SMNVEV (reference sequence). CDR3 loop: CASSLIGLAETQYF. DNA for the CDR3: TGTGCCAGCAGTTTAATCGGACTAGCGGAGACCCAGTACTTC.